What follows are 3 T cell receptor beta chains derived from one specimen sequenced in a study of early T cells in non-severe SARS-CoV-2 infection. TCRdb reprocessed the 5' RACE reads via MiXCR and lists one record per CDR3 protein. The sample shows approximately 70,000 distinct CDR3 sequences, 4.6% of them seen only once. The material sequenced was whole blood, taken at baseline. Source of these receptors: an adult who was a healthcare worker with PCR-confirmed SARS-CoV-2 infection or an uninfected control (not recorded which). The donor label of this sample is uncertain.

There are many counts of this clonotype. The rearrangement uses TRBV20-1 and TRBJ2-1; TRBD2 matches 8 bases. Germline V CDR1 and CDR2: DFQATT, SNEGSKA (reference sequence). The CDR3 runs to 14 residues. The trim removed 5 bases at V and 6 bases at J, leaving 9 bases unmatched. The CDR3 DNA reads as TGCAGTGCTCCTCCCGGGGGGGGGTTCAATGAGCAGTTCTTC. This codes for CSAPPGGGFNEQFF.

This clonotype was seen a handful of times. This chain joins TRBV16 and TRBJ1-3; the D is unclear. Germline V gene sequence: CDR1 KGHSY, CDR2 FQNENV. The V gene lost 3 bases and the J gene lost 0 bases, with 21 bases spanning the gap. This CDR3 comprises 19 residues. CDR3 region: CASSHSPKQRPYSGNTIYF. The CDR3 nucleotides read TGTGCCAGCAGCCACTCCCCCAAACAGCGCCCCTACTCTGGAAACACCATATATTTT.

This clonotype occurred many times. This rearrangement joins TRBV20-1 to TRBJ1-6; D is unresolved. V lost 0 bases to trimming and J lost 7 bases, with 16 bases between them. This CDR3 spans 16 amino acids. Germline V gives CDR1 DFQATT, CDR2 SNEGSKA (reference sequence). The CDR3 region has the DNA TGCAGTGCTAGAGATCGGCGCCATTTGGACAATTCACCCCTCCACTTT. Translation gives CSARDRRHLDNSPLHF.